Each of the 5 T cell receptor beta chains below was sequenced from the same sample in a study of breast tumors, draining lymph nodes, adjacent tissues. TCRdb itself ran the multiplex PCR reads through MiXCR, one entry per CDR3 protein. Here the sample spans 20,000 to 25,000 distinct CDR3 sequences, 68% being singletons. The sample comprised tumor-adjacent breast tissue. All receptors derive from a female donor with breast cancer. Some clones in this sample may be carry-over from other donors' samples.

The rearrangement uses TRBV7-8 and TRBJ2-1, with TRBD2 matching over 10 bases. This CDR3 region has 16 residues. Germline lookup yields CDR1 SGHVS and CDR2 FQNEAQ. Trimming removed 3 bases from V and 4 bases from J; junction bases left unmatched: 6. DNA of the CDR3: TGTGCCAGCAGCTTCAATAGCGGGAGGACTTACAATGAGCAGTTCTTC. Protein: CASSFNSGRTYNEQFF.

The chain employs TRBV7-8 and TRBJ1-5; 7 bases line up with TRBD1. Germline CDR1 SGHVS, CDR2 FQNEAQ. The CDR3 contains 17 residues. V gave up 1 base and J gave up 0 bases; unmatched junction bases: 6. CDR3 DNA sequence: TGTGCCAGCAGCTTAGGGGACAGAACACCTAGCAATCAGCCCCAGCATTTT. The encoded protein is CASSLGDRTPSNQPQHF.

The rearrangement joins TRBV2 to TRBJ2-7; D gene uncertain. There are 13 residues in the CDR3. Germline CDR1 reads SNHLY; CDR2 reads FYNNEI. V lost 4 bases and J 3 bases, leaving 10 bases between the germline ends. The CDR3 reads CASSANQLYEQYF. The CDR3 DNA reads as TGTGCCAGCAGTGCCAACCAGCTCTACGAGCAGTACTTC.

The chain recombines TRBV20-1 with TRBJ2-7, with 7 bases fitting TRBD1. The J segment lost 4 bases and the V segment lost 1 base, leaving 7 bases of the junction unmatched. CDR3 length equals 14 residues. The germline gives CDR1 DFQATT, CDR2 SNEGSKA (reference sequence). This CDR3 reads CSARGPDRDYEQYF. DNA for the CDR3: TGCAGTGCTAGAGGGCCCGACAGGGATTACGAGCAGTACTTC.

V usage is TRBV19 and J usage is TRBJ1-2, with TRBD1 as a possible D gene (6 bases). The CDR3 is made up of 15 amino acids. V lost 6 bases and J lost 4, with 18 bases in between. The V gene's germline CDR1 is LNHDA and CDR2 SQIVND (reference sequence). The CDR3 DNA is TGTGCCAGTAGCCCACAGGGCTCAACGGTCTATGGCTACACCTTC. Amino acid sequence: CASSPQGSTVYGYTF.